One TCR beta chain is described in this entry. Its antigen specificity is not known. It has no much larger one-base neighbor in the sample; base qualities were not kept. This record belongs to a study of untreated major depressive disorder (dated by TCRdb to between 2018 and 2020). For the wider study: In this cross-sectional case-control comparison, antidepressant-free major depressive disorder patients and individually matched non-depressed controls were compared on T cell phenotype and TCR repertoire. Differences in Vbeta 5.1, Vbeta 11 and Vbeta 22 usage observed by flow cytometry in the whole cohort were followed up by sequencing.

For sex, age, current smoking status and body mass index, every depressed patient had a pairwise-matched non-depressed control. Every participant in the study was of European descent. Controls scored 5 or less on the Quick Inventory of Depressive Symptoms-Self Report and had no mood disorder, either currently or at any point in their lifetime. All participants were excluded for major medical conditions, Axis I/II comorbidities, regular medication or illicit drug use, or drinking over 100 g alcohol weekly. Around 30 ml of peripheral blood was drawn into EDTA tubes from each participant. CD4+ T cells were purified from thawed PBMCs by magnetic negative selection with the BD IMag Human CD4 T Lymphocyte Enrichment Set. The CD4+ enrichment method typically yielded about 95% purity as confirmed by flow cytometry. A subgroup of a few case-control pairs, selected blind to chemokine receptor expression and flow-cytometric repertoire skewing results, was subjected to TCRbeta sequencing. Every blood sample was taken in the morning at 8:00 a.m., after which PBMCs were separated out using Ficoll-Hypaque gradient centrifugation. PBMCs were cryopreserved by gradual cooling to -80 degrees C and were kept in liquid nitrogen until assay.

According to the germline V gene, CDR1 reads SGHAT and CDR2 reads FQNNGV. Measured from the cysteine to the phenylalanine, the CDR3 is 15 residues long. Only CDR3 DNA remains: 45 bases, in frame from the first base. The V end loses 3 bases and the J end loses 7 bases, and a stretch of 15 bases separates them. The Qiagen DNeasy Blood and Tissue Kit was used to extract total genomic DNA from purified CD4+ T cells. Following immunoSEQ immunosequencing protocols, the TCRbeta CDR3 region, as defined by IMGT, was amplified and sequenced. Per the original workflow: The immunoSEQ service preprocessed the raw sequence data to correct PCR and sequencing errors. The sequence data were loaded into the immunoSEQ Analyzer and then analyzed further using VDJtools v1.0.7. The paired Wilcoxon signed-rank test was applied to assess differences between patients and controls. This is the immuneACCESS table as TCRdb keeps it, with only in-frame sequences that have V and J called. A part of the clones is gone; compared with another copy, unresolved V genes explain less than half, and the rest is unexplained. The D gene and trimming were derived from the DNA, and the V and J assignments and clone size from that table. The sample table records 20,000 to 25,000 clones; more than 75% of these occur just once. Roughly 4.7% of the sample is in the top ten clones.

Paper-wide results and their limitations: TRBV25-01 and TRBV02-01 usage followed the flow-cytometry pattern but did not reach statistical significance in the sequencing data. For the sequencing comparisons, one-tailed planned tests were applied to only three preselected Vbeta families. Higher TRBV05-01 (Vbeta 5.1) usage among CD4+ T cells of depressed patients compared with controls was confirmed by sequencing, with p = 0.040 in a one-tailed test. In every sequenced subject, the top five TRBV05-01 clones were all identified as private clones. Strict matching and exclusion criteria produced a comparatively small study sample, limiting generalizability of findings.

This sequence uses TRBV11-2 and TRBJ2-2, with a weak D call of TRBD1 (6 bases match). Sequencing was performed on CD4+ T cells from PBMCs. The receptor was isolated from a woman in her 30s in good health. At the DNA level, the sequence is TGTGCCAGCAGCTTTTCATTGGGGGCGAGCGGGGAGCTGTTTTTT. It encodes CASSFSLGASGELFF.